These 17 T cell receptor beta chains came from one sample sequenced in a study of blood T cell repertoires in COVID-19 (dated by TCRdb to 2020 to 2021). To prepare the library, the immunoSEQ multiplex PCR assay was applied. The clones in this table, taken by TCRdb from immuneACCESS, are in-frame only. Not every clone is retained; where verified, under half of the shortfall comes from an unresolved V gene, and the cause of the rest is unknown. This sample lists about 160,000 clones; less than 90% were detected once. Jointly, the top ten make up roughly 4.1% of the sample. Sequenced input: peripheral blood. The receptors here all came from a woman in her 70s with acute or convalescent COVID-19.

A few counts support this clone. The chain is built from TRBV27 and TRBJ2-7; possibly TRBD2 for D (6 bases). The CDR3 is made up of 18 amino acids. V gave up 6 bases and J gave up 3 bases, with 27 bases separating them. Germline loops: CDR1 MNHEY, CDR2 SMNVEV (reference sequence). The CDR3 loop reads CASSPETSGSSRGYEQYF. DNA for the CDR3: TGTGCCAGCAGCCCTGAAACGAGCGGGTCCTCCCGCGGCTACGAGCAGTACTTC.

This rearrangement joins TRBV5-1 to TRBJ2-1; 9 bases fit TRBD2. Germline V gene data show CDR1 as SGHRS and CDR2 as YFSETQ. Trimming at V came to 0 bases and at J to 0 bases, leaving 4 bases not matched to a gene. The CDR3 loop spans 17 amino acids. CDR3 DNA sequence: TGCGCCAGCAGCTTGGGGACTAGCGCTCCCTCCTACAATGAGCAGTTCTTC. This sequence encodes CASSLGTSAPSYNEQFF.

The chain links TRBV28 to TRBJ2-5, with D unresolved. Germline V gene lookup returns CDR1 MDHEN and CDR2 SYDVKM. V was trimmed by 7 bases and J by 2 bases, leaving 20 bases between them. This CDR3 comprises 16 residues. CDR3 in amino acids: CASNSQFRLGQETQYF. The CDR3 DNA follows: TGTGCCAGCAACTCCCAATTCAGACTGGGTCAAGAGACCCAGTACTTC.

This clone was counted once. The chain carries TRBV30 and TRBJ2-1, with D possibly matching TRBD1 (6 bases). The CDR3 extends over 12 amino acids. Germline values: CDR1 GTSNPN, CDR2 SVGIG (reference sequence). With 6 bases removed from V and 2 bases from J, the gap between germline ends came to 8 bases. The CDR3 protein is CACGDTYNEQFF. In nucleotides, the CDR3 is TGTGCCTGTGGGGACACCTACAATGAGCAGTTCTTC.

This clone was seen more than once but under ten times. The chain links TRBV3-1 (or the pseudogene TRBV3-2) to TRBJ2-2, with 8 bases aligning to TRBD2. CDR3 length: 16 amino acids. Germline assignment: CDR1 LGHDT and CDR2 YNNKEL (reference sequence). V trimming: 3 bases; J trimming: 3 bases; junction bases outside the gene matches: 6. The CDR3 nucleotides read TGTGCCAGCAGCCAGGGGAGCGGGGGATACACCGGGGAGCTGTTTTTT. Translation gives CASSQGSGGYTGELFF.

The J gene is TRBJ2-1, the V gene TRBV3-1 (or the pseudogene TRBV3-2); no firm D call. Between the trimmed V and J ends, which lost 0 bases and 13 bases, there was a span of 13 bases. The CDR3 spans 13 residues. Germline V gene sequence: CDR1 LGHDT, CDR2 YNNKEL (reference sequence). CDR3 protein: CASSQDQAQLQFF. The CDR3 coding sequence is TGTGCCAGCAGCCAAGATCAGGCGCAGCTCCAGTTCTTC.

As to this clone: The DNA is left out, because the CDR3 cannot be placed on it with certainty; the CDR3 is given as TCRdb lists it. J is TRBJ2-3 and V is TRBV21-1; the table's D gene call, TRBD2, was not cross checked with the DNA. TRBV21-1 is flagged as a pseudogene. From its first to its last residue, the CDR3 has 16 amino acids. CDR3 region: CASSKFGGGTADTQYF.

CDR3 in DNA: TGCGCCAGCAGCCAAGATGAATCCCGGGGGAGGGGGGAAGCTTTCTTT. Its translation: CASSQDESRGRGEAFF. V usage is TRBV4-1 and J usage is TRBJ1-1; D is perhaps TRBD1 (6 bases). V was shortened by 0 bases and J by 8 bases, with 19 bases between the two germline ends. The CDR3 loop spans 16 amino acids. Germline lookup yields CDR1 MGHRA and CDR2 YSYEKL.

The CDR3 spells CASSYYVGQNNQPQHF. The CDR3 DNA is TGTGCCAGCAGCTACTATGTCGGACAGAACAATCAGCCCCAGCATTTT. The genes are TRBV5-8 and TRBJ1-5; maybe TRBD1 (6 bases). CDR3 length: 16 residues. Per germline, CDR1 SGHTS and CDR2 YDEGEE. V was pared by 3 bases and J by 3 bases, with 16 bases between.

The gene calls are TRBV19 and TRBJ1-5, with D tentatively TRBD1 (6 bases). CDR1 LNHDA and CDR2 SQIVND come from the germline V gene (reference sequence). The ends were cut back, 3 bases at V and 0 bases at J, with 12 bases in the middle. The CDR3 consists of 16 residues. The CDR3 reads CASSIRGHFSNQPQHF. Written as DNA, the CDR3 is TGTGCCAGTAGTATCCGGGGACACTTTAGCAATCAGCCCCAGCATTTT.

The V and J genes are TRBV4-1 and TRBJ2-5, with a tentative D call TRBD1 (6 bases). The CDR3 has 14 amino acids. Germline loops: CDR1 MGHRA, CDR2 YSYEKL. V was shortened by 0 bases and J by 4 bases, with 9 bases between the two germline ends. The CDR3 coding sequence is TGCGCCAGCAGCCAAGATCTAGGGGGAGAGACCCAGTACTTC. It is translated as CASSQDLGGETQYF.

V is TRBV19 and J is TRBJ1-6; 7 nucleotides agree with TRBD1. CDR1 and CDR2 (germline): LNHDA, SQIVND (reference sequence). The CDR3 totals 14 residues. The V gene end was trimmed by 4 bases and the J gene end by 6 bases; junction bases not matched to a gene: 3. CDR3 loop: CASSTRGFNSPLHF. The CDR3 nucleotides read TGTGCCAGTAGTACCAGGGGGTTTAATTCACCCCTCCACTTT.

The chain has TRBV5-1 and TRBJ2-7, with a possible D match to TRBD1 (6 bases). There are 13 residues in the CDR3. The V end was cut by 4 bases, the J end by 2 bases, with 10 bases between. Germline CDR1 and CDR2: SGHRS and YFSETQ. The CDR3 loop reads CASSDRPTYEQYF. CDR3 DNA sequence: TGCGCCAGCAGCGACAGGCCGACCTACGAGCAGTACTTC.

This clone has a handful of counts. The rearrangement links TRBV7-2 to TRBJ2-7; a possible D gene is TRBD1 (6 bases). Between the trimmed V and J ends, which lost 5 bases and 2 bases, there was a span of 16 bases. CDR1 is SGHTA and CDR2 is FQGNSA in the germline V gene. The CDR3 length is 15 residues. CDR3 bases: TGTGCCAGCAGCCCCGACCTACAGGGTCCCTACGAGCAGTACTTC. Translated: CASSPDLQGPYEQYF.

This rearrangement joins TRBV7-9 to TRBJ2-1; 12 bases agree with TRBD2. In germline, CDR1 is SEHNR, CDR2 FQNEAQ (reference sequence). This CDR3 region has 15 residues. V was clipped by 5 bases and J by 3 bases; unmatched bases: 2. CDR3 sequence: CASSPTSGSYNEQFF. CDR3 coding DNA: TGTGCCAGCAGCCCGACTAGCGGGAGCTACAATGAGCAGTTCTTC.

The chain combines TRBV4-1 with TRBJ2-2; maybe TRBD2 (5 bases). CDR1 is MGHRA, CDR2 YSYEKL, per germline. The CDR3 is made up of 17 amino acids. V was shortened by 6 bases and J by 8 bases, with 25 bases between the two germline ends. The CDR3 sequence: CASRNPPGVFSGGELFF. Written as DNA, the CDR3 is TGCGCCAGCAGAAACCCCCCGGGCGTCTTCTCGGGGGGGGAGCTGTTTTTT.

The V call is TRBV6-5, the J call TRBJ2-7, with TRBD1 identical over 10 bases. Germline values: CDR1 MNHEY, CDR2 SVGAGI. There are 13 residues in the CDR3. V dropped 8 bases and J dropped 3; count of bases not matched to a gene: 4. CDR3 sequence reads: CASGTGDLYEQYF. CDR3 DNA sequence: TGTGCCAGCGGGACAGGGGACCTCTACGAGCAGTACTTC.